One TCR beta chain is described in this entry. This sample is part of a study of blood T cell repertoires in COVID-19. Trimming shortened V by 1 base and J by 5 bases, and 9 bases separated the two germline ends. Germline-derived CDR1 and CDR2 are SGHDN and FVKESK. This CDR3 region has 15 residues. Source study methods: Scientists estimated how many nucleated cells there were by amplifying reference gene primers. This table comes from immunoSEQ multiplex PCR, and its TCRdb copy is limited to in-frame clones, with some not included. That table gives V, J and clone size, and the DNA gave D and trimming. This repertoire shows more than 85,000 clones, 89% found once; its top ten account for roughly 3.5%.

Specimen: peripheral blood. The chain carries TRBV14 and TRBJ1-6; D call uncertain. This sequence was found in a woman in her 70s with acute or convalescent COVID-19. The CDR3 spells CASSQATGNNSPLHF. The CDR3 DNA reads TGTGCCAGCAGCCAAGCGACGGGAAATAATTCACCCCTCCACTTT.